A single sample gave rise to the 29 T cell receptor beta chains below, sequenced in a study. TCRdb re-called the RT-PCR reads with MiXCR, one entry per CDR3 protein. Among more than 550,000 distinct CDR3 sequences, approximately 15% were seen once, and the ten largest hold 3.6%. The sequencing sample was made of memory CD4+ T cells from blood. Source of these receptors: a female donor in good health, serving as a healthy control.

For the CDR3, the DNA is TGTGCCAGCGGAACACAGGGAGGATTCTACGAGCAGTACTTC. This sequence encodes CASGTQGGFYEQYF. This rearrangement joins TRBV28 to TRBJ2-7; the D gene could be TRBD1 or TRBD2 (6 bases each). Trimming cost V 8 bases and J 3 bases, with 17 bases left between them. The germline CDR1 and CDR2 sequences are MDHEN and SYDVKM. The CDR3 contains 14 residues.

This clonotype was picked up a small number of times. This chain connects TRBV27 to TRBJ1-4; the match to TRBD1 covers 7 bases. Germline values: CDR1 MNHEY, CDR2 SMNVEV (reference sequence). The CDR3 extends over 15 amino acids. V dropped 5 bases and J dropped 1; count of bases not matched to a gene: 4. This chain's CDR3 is CASSPYRGTNEKLFF. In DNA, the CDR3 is TGTGCCAGCAGTCCGTACAGGGGAACTAATGAAAAACTGTTTTTT.

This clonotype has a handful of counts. CDR3 in amino acids: CSAGGGLEPQHF. The CDR3, as DNA: TGCAGTGCTGGAGGGGGGTTGGAGCCCCAGCATTTT. This chain connects TRBV20-1 to TRBJ1-5; D possibly corresponds to TRBD1 (6 bases). The germline V gene encodes CDR1 DFQATT and CDR2 SNEGSKA (reference sequence). This CDR3 is 12 amino acids long. Trimming pared 5 bases from V and 8 bases from J, leaving 13 bases between.

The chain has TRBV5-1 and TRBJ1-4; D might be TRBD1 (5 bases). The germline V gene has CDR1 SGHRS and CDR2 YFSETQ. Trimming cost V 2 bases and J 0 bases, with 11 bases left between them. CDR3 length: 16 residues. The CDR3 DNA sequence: TGCGCCAGCAGCTTTACCGGGACGGCAACTAATGAAAAACTGTTTTTT. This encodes CASSFTGTATNEKLFF.

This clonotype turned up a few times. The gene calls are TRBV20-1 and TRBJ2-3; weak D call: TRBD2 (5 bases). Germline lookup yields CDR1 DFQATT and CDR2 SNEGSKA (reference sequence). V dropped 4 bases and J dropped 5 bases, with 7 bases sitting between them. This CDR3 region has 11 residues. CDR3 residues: CSATRGDTQYF. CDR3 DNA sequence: TGCAGTGCTACCCGGGGAGATACGCAGTATTTT.

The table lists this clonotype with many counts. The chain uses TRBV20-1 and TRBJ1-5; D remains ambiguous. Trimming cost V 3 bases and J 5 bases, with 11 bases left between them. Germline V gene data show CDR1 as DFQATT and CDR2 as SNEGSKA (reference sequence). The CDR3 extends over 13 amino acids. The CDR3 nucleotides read TGCAGTGCTAGGATTGGTTCTTATCAGCCCCAGCATTTT. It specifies CSARIGSYQPQHF.

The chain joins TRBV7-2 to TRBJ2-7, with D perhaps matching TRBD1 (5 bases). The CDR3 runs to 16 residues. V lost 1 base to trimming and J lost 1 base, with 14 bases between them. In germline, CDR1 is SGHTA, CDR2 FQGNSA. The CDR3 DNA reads TGTGCCAGCAGCTTAGAACCAGGGTTCGGGTCCTACGAGCAGTACTTC. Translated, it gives CASSLEPGFGSYEQYF.

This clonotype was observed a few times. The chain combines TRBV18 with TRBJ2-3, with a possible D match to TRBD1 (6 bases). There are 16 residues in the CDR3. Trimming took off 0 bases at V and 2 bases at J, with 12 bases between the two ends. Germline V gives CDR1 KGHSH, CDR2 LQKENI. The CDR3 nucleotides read TGTGCCAGCTCACCACCGTCGGGACACACCACAGATACGCAGTATTTT. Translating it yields CASSPPSGHTTDTQYF.

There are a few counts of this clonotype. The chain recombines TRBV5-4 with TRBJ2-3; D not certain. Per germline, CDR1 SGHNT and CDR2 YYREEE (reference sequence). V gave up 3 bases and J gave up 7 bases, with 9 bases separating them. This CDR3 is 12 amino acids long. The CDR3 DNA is TGTGCCAGCAGCTCAGATTCGAATACGCAGTATTTT. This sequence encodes CASSSDSNTQYF.

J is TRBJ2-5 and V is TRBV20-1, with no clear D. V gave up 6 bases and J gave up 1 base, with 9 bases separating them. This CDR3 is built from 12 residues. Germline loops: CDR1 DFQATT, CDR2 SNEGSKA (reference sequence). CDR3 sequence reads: CSAAPAQETQYF. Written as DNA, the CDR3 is TGCAGTGCGGCACCGGCCCAAGAGACCCAGTACTTC.

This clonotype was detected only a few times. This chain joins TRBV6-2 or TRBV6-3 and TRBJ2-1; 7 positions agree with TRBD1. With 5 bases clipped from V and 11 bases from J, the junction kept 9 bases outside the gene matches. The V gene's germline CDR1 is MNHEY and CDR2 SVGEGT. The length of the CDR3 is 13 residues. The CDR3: CASSNEPGQKQFF. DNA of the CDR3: TGTGCCAGCAGTAACGAACCGGGACAGAAGCAGTTCTTC.

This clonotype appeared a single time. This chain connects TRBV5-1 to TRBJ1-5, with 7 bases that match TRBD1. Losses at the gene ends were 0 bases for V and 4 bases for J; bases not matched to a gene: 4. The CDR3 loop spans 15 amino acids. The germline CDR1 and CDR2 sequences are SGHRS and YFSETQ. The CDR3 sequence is CASSLDGQANQPQHF. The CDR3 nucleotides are TGCGCCAGCAGCTTGGATGGACAGGCTAATCAGCCCCAGCATTTT.

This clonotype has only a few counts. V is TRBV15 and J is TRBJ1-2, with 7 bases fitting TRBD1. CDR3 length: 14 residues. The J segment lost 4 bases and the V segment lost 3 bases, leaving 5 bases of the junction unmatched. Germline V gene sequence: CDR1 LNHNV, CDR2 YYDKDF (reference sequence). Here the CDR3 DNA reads TGTGCCACCAGCAGCTGGGGACAGACCTATGGCTACACCTTC. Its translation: CATSSWGQTYGYTF. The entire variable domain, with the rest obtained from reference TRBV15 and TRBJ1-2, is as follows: DAMVIQNPRYQVTQFGKPVTLSCSQTLNHNVMYWYQQKSSQAPKLLFHYYDKDFNNEADTPDNFQSRRPNTSFCFLDIRSPGLGDTAMYLCATSSWGQTYGYTFGSGTRLTVV.

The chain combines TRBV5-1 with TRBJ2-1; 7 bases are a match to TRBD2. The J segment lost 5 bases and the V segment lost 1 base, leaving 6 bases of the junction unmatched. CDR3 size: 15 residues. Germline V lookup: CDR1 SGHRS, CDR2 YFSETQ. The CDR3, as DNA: TGCGCCAGCAGCTTGCTCTCTAGCGGAGACAATGAGCAGTTCTTC. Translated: CASSLLSSGDNEQFF.

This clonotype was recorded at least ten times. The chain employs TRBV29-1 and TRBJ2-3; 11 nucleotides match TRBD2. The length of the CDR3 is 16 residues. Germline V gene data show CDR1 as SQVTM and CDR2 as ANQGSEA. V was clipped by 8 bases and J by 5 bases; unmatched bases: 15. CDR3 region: CSMSSGTSGGGDTQYF. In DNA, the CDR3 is TGCAGCATGAGTTCCGGGACTAGCGGAGGAGGAGATACGCAGTATTTT.

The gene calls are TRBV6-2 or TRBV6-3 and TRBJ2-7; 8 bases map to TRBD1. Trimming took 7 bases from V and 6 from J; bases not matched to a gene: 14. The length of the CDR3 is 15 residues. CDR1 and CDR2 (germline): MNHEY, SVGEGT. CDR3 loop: CASITGTGRPSEQYF. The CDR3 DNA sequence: TGTGCCAGCATCACGGGGACAGGCCGGCCCAGCGAGCAGTACTTC.

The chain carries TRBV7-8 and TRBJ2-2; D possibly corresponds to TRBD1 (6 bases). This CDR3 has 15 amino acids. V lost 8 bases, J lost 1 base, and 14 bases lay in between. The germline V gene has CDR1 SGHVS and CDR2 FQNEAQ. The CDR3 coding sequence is TGTGCCAGCTCCTGGTGGGGACAGAACACCGGGGAGCTGTTTTTT. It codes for CASSWWGQNTGELFF.

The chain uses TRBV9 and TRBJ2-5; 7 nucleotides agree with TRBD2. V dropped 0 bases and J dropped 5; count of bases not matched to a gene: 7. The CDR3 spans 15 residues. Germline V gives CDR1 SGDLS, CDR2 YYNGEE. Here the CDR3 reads CASSVDPGGGETQYF. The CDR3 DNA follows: TGTGCCAGCAGCGTAGACCCGGGAGGAGGTGAGACCCAGTACTTC.

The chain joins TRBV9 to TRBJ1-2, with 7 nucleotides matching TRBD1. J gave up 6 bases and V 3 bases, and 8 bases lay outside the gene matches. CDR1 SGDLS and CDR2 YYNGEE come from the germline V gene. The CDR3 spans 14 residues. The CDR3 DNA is TGTGCCAGCAGCGGACAGGGATTCTGGGATGGCTACACCTTC. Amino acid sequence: CASSGQGFWDGYTF.

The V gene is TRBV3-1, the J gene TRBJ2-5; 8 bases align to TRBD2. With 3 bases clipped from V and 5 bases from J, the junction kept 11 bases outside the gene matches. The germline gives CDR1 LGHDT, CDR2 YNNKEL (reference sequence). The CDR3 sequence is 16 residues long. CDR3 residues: CASSHWGGRSPETQYF. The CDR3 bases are TGTGCCAGCAGCCATTGGGGCGGGAGGAGTCCGGAGACCCAGTACTTC.

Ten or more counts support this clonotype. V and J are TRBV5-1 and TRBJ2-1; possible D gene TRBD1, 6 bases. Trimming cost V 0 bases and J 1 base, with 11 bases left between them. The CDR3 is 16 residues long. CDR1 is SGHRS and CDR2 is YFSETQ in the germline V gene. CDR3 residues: CASSLVLQGSYNEQFF. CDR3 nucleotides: TGCGCCAGCAGCTTGGTGCTTCAGGGGTCCTACAATGAGCAGTTCTTC. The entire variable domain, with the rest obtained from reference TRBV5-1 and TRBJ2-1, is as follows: KAGVTQTPRYLIKTRGQQVTLSCSPISGHRSVSWYQQTPGQGLQFLFEYFSETQRNKGNFPGRFSGRQFSNSRSEMNVSTLELGDSALYLCASSLVLQGSYNEQFFGPGTRLTVL.

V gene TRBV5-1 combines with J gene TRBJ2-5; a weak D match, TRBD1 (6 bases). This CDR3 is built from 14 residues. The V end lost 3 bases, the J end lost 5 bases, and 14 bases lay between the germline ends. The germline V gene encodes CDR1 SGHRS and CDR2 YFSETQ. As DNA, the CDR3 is TGCGCCAGCAGCTGGTCAGGGGAGCGGGAGACCCAGTACTTC. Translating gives CASSWSGERETQYF.

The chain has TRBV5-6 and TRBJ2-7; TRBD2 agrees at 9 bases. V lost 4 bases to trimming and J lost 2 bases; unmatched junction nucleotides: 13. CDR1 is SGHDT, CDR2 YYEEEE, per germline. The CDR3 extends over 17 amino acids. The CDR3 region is CASSRLAAGRQPYEQYF. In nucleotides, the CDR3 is TGTGCCAGCAGCCGACTAGCGGCGGGCCGACAGCCCTACGAGCAGTACTTC.

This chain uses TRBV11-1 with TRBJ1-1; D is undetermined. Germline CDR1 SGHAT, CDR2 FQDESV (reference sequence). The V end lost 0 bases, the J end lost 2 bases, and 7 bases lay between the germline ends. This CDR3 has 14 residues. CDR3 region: CASSLAMVNTEAFF. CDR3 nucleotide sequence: TGTGCCAGCAGCTTAGCCATGGTCAACACTGAAGCTTTCTTT.

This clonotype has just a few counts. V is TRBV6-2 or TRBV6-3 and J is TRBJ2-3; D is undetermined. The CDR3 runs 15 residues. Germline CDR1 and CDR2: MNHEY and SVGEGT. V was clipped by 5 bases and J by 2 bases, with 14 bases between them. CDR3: CASSPPSAYTDTQYF. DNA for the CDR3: TGTGCCAGCAGTCCGCCCAGCGCTTACACAGATACGCAGTATTTT.

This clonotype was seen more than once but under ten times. DNA for the CDR3: TGTGCCAGCACCGCCCGGCAGAACACTGAAGCTTTCTTT. This translates into CASTARQNTEAFF. The rearrangement uses TRBV12-3 or TRBV12-4 and TRBJ1-1, with D uncertain. This CDR3 has 13 residues. The V end was cut by 7 bases, the J end by 1 base, with 10 bases between.

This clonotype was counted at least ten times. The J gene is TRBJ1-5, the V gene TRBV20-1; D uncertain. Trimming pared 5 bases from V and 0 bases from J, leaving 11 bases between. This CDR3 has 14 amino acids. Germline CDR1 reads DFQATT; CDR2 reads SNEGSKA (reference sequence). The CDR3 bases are TGCAGTGCTTTTGACGGGTCTAGCAATCAGCCCCAGCATTTT. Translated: CSAFDGSSNQPQHF.

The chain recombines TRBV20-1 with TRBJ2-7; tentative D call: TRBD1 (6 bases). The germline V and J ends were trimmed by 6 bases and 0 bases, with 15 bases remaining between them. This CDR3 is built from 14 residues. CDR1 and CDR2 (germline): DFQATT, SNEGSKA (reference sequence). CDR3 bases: TGCAGTGCCTGGGGGCACCGAAGCTCCTACGAGCAGTACTTC. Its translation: CSAWGHRSSYEQYF.

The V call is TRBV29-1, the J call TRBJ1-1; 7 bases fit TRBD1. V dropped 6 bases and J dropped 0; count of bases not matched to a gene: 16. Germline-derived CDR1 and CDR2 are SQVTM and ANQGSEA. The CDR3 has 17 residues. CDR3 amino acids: CSVMGQRDRVVNTEAFF. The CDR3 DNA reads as TGCAGCGTGATGGGACAGAGGGACAGAGTTGTGAACACTGAAGCTTTCTTT.